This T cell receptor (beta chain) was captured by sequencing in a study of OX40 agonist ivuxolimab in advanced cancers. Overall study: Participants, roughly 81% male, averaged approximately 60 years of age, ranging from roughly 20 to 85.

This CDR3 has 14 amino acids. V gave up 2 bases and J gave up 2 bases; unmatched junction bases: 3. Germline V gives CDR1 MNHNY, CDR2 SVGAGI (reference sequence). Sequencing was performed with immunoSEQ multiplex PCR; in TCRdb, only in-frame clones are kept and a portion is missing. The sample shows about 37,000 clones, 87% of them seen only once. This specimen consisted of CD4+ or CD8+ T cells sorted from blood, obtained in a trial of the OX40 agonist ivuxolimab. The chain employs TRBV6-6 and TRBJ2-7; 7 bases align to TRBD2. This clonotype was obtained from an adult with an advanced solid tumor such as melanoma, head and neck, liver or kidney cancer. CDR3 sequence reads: CASSYGLDTYEQYF. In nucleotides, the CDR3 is TGTGCCAGCAGTTACGGACTAGATACCTACGAGCAGTACTTC.